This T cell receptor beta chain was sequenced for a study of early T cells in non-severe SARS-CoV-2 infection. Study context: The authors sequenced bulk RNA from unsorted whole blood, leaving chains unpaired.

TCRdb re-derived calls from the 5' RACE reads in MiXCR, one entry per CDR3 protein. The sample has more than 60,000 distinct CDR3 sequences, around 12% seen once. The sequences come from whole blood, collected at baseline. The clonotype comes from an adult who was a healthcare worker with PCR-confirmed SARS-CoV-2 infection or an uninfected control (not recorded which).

The chain's CDR3 is CASSPGTLSNQPQHF. The DNA for the CDR3 is TGTGCCAGCTCACCTGGAACCCTTAGCAATCAGCCCCAGCATTTT. The rearrangement links TRBV18 to TRBJ1-5; D not resolved. Trimming pared 3 bases from V and 0 bases from J, leaving 9 bases between. The CDR3 is 15 residues long. Germline CDR1 reads KGHSH; CDR2 reads LQKENI.